The present TCR beta chain was sequenced within a study of T-cell reconstitution after alpha-beta-depleted transplantation in children. This sample's TCRbeta library carried unique molecular identifier barcodes. Each CDR3 protein gets one entry after TCRdb re-called the PCR reads with MiXCR. The sample records about 500,000 distinct CDR3 sequences, around a third being singletons. Trimming stripped 7 bases from V and 6 bases from J, with 22 bases between. Germline V gene sequence: CDR1 MNHEY, CDR2 SVGEGT. This CDR3 comprises 15 residues. The TCR was taken from a human donor who donated a stem cell graft to a child with aplastic anemia. The sample here was PBMCs from the stem cell graft donor, taken from the stem cell graft. The gene calls are TRBV6-2 or TRBV6-3 and TRBJ2-7; tentatively, D is TRBD1 (6 bases). This chain's CDR3 is CASKQGLNQGREQYV. In DNA form, the CDR3 reads TGTGCCAGCAAACAAGGGTTAAATCAGGGGCGCGAGCAGTACGTC.